This is a list of T cell receptor beta chains from one sample in a study of blood T cell repertoires in COVID-19. Data came from immunoSEQ multiplex PCR; TCRdb stores just in-frame clones and leaves some out. The table includes 200,000 to 250,000 clones, 82% detected once. Material for sequencing was peripheral blood. The receptors shown here come from a woman under 30 with acute or convalescent COVID-19. CDR3s include the opening cysteine and the closing phenylalanine or tryptophan. The D gene is left open where the match is weak. Part of the rows lack a size; the others show once, few, many or a class for expanded clones.

v_gene,d_gene,abundance,j_gene,CDR3aa,CDR3nt
TRBV5-1,.,.,TRBJ2-3,CASSLHGQSTDTQYF,TGCGCCAGCAGCTTGCATGGACAAAGCACAGATACGCAGTATTTT
TRBV4-3,TRBD1,few,TRBJ1-2,CASSQDWVTGGVYGYTF,TGCGCCAGCAGCCAAGATTGGGTGACAGGGGGAGTTTATGGCTACACCTTC
TRBV4-1,.,.,TRBJ1-3,CASSQTRPPYGGIHENTIYF,TGCGCCAGCAGCCAAACCAGGCCACCCTATGGGGGGATCCATGAAAACACCATATATTTT
TRBV19,.,few,TRBJ1-1,CASSSGMNTEAFF,TGTGCCAGTAGTTCAGGGATGAACACTGAAGCTTTCTTT
TRBV7-2,.,.,TRBJ1-5,CASSPQGLGNQPQHF,TGTGCCAGCAGCCCGCAGGGTTTGGGCAATCAGCCCCAGCATTTT
TRBV6-5,.,.,TRBJ1-1,CASTLSGFPNTEAFF,TGTGCCAGCACCCTTTCAGGGTTTCCGAACACTGAAGCTTTCTTT
TRBV27,.,.,TRBJ2-7,CASSFQGLDYEQYF,TGTGCCAGCAGTTTCCAGGGGCTTGACTACGAGCAGTACTTC
TRBV9,TRBD2,.,TRBJ2-3,CASSIGLALNTDTQYF,TGTGCCAGCAGCATCGGACTAGCGCTGAACACAGATACGCAGTATTTT
TRBV2,.,.,TRBJ1-5,CASREIPTGYSNQPQHF,TGTGCCAGCAGAGAAATTCCAACAGGCTATAGCAATCAGCCCCAGCATTTT
TRBV2,TRBD1,.,TRBJ1-2,CASSEGGTGAGIGYTF,TGTGCCAGCAGTGAAGGGGGGACAGGGGCCGGTATTGGCTACACCTTC
TRBV5-1,.,.,TRBJ1-3,CASSLGHDGNTIYF,TGCGCCAGCAGCTTGGGGCACGATGGAAACACCATATATTTT
TRBV2,.,.,TRBJ2-7,CASSSTGKAEQYF,TGTGCCAGCAGTTCTACAGGGAAGGCCGAGCAGTACTTC
TRBV19,TRBD1,.,TRBJ1-2,CASSAWDRVRGYTF,TGTGCCAGTAGTGCCTGGGACAGGGTCCGCGGCTACACCTTC
TRBV6-2/TRBV6-3,.,.,TRBJ2-1,CASSHYEQFF,TGTGCCAGCAGTCATTATGAGCAGTTCTTC
TRBV3-1/TRBV3-2,TRBD2,few,TRBJ2-1,CASSPRLAGPEQFF,TGTGCCAGCAGCCCCCGACTAGCGGGCCCTGAGCAGTTCTTC
TRBV7-3,.,.,TRBJ2-3,CASSRPDTYTQYF,TGTGCCAGCAGCCGCCCGGACACCTATACGCAGTATTTT
TRBV11-2,TRBD1,.,TRBJ2-2,CASSLAPHRGQFGELFF,TGTGCCAGCAGCTTAGCCCCCCACAGGGGGCAGTTCGGGGAGCTGTTTTTT
TRBV19,.,.,TRBJ2-5,CASSIQVAAIQETQYF,TGTGCCAGTAGTATCCAAGTAGCGGCAATCCAAGAGACCCAGTACTTC
TRBV5-6,TRBD2,.,TRBJ2-1,CASSSYLGGIYNEQFF,TGTGCCAGCAGCTCATACCTCGGGGGGATCTACAATGAGCAGTTCTTC
TRBV5-1,TRBD2,.,TRBJ2-1,CASSSGTSGRAQEQFF,TGCGCCAGCAGCTCCGGGACTAGCGGGAGGGCCCAGGAGCAGTTCTTC
TRBV10-3,TRBD1,.,TRBJ2-7,CAISQTGEKQYF,TGTGCCATCAGTCAAACAGGGGAGAAGCAGTACTTC
TRBV9,TRBD1,.,TRBJ1-3,CASSADRAAGNTIYF,TGTGCCAGCAGCGCTGACAGGGCGGCTGGAAACACCATATATTTT
TRBV27,TRBD1,.,TRBJ1-2,CASSLQPPTGGYGYTF,TGTGCCAGCAGTCTCCAACCCCCGACAGGGGGCTATGGCTACACCTTC
TRBV6-1,TRBD1,.,TRBJ2-7,CASSDGPGQGADEQYF,TGTGCCAGCAGTGACGGACCGGGACAGGGGGCCGACGAGCAGTACTTC
TRBV18,.,once,TRBJ2-7,CASSPYTDPYLEQYF,TGTGCCAGCTCACCCTACACAGATCCCTATCTCGAGCAGTACTTC
TRBV7-9,.,once,TRBJ2-1,CASSLVNSYYNEQFF,TGTGCCAGCAGCCTGGTGAACAGCTACTACAATGAGCAGTTCTTC
TRBV20-1,TRBD2,.,TRBJ2-1,CSASSSGERGEQFF,TGCAGTGCTAGTTCTAGCGGGGAACGCGGTGAGCAGTTCTTC
TRBV7-9,.,.,TRBJ1-1,CASSFQGPMNTEAFF,TGTGCCAGCAGCTTTCAGGGGCCCATGAACACTGAAGCTTTCTTT
TRBV7-9,.,.,TRBJ1-1,CASSLGAFEAFF,TGTGCCAGCAGCTTGGGGGCTTTCGAGGCTTTCTTT
TRBV18,TRBD1,.,TRBJ1-5,CASSSGTVDQPQHF,TGTGCCAGCTCATCCGGGACAGTGGATCAGCCCCAGCATTTT
TRBV10-2,.,once,TRBJ1-2,CASSRSRGDGYTF,TGCGCCAGCAGCCGCAGCAGGGGCGATGGCTACACCTTC
TRBV7-9,.,.,TRBJ1-6,CASSLVVGQFYGSPLHF,TGTGCCAGCAGCTTAGTTGTGGGGCAGTTCTATGGTTCACCCCTCCACTTT
TRBV27,TRBD1,.,TRBJ2-7,CASRPGQESYEQYF,TGTGCCAGCAGACCGGGACAGGAGTCCTACGAGCAGTACTTC
TRBV5-1,.,.,TRBJ1-3,CASSLGGSLSSGNTIYF,TGCGCCAGCAGCTTGGGAGGCAGTCTGAGCTCTGGAAACACCATATATTTT
TRBV19,.,.,TRBJ2-3,CASRMTGNTDTQYF,TGTGCCAGTAGGATGACAGGTAACACAGATACGCAGTATTTT
TRBV30,.,.,TRBJ1-2,CAWSVPRRGRNYGYTF,TGTGCCTGGAGTGTACCCCGGCGGGGGAGGAACTATGGCTACACCTTC
TRBV28,TRBD1,.,TRBJ1-2,CASSLHGTGPTDDYGYTF,TGTGCCAGCAGTCTACACGGGACAGGGCCAACTGACGACTATGGCTACACCTTC
TRBV4-3,TRBD2,.,TRBJ2-1,CASSQVKYLAGGLRYNEQFF,TGCGCCAGCAGCCAAGTTAAATATCTAGCGGGAGGGTTACGCTACAATGAGCAGTTCTTC
TRBV5-1,.,.,TRBJ2-1,CASSSGSSYNEQFF,TGCGCCAGCAGCTCTGGTAGCTCCTACAATGAGCAGTTCTTC
TRBV11-2,.,.,TRBJ1-1,CASSLDPYRVFF,TGTGCCAGCAGCTTAGACCCCTACAGGGTTTTCTTT
TRBV7-9,TRBD2,.,TRBJ2-3,CASGLAGGSDTQYF,TGTGCCAGCGGACTAGCGGGAGGGAGCGATACGCAGTATTTT
TRBV19,.,.,TRBJ2-2,CASSIGIGRDNTGELFF,TGTGCCAGTAGTATCGGAATTGGGCGGGACAACACCGGGGAGCTGTTTTTT
TRBV7-9,.,.,TRBJ1-4,CASSPVLNEKLFF,TGTGCCAGCAGCCCGGTGCTTAATGAAAAACTGTTTTTT
TRBV6-6,.,.,TRBJ2-7,CASSYGQLPNYEQYF,TGTGCCAGCAGTTACGGGCAGTTGCCCAACTACGAGCAGTACTTC
TRBV6-2/TRBV6-3,TRBD1,.,TRBJ2-1,CASSYTGQGRYEQFF,TGTGCCAGCAGTTACACGGGACAGGGTAGATATGAGCAGTTCTTC
TRBV18,.,.,TRBJ2-3,CASSRLSGTDTQYF,TGTGCCAGCTCACGATTGAGTGGCACAGATACGCAGTATTTT
TRBV6-5,.,.,TRBJ2-5,CASSYGASRETQYF,TGTGCCAGCAGTTACGGGGCTAGTCGAGAGACCCAGTACTTC
TRBV7-9,.,.,TRBJ1-5,CASSSRQHNQPQHF,TGTGCCAGCAGCTCAAGACAACACAATCAGCCCCAGCATTTT
TRBV18,TRBD1,many,TRBJ1-2,CASSPRDRGGYTF,TGTGCCAGCTCACCCCGGGACAGGGGTGGCTACACCTTC
TRBV2,.,.,TRBJ2-7,CASKVQQGSSYEQYF,TGTGCCAGTAAGGTTCAACAGGGCTCCTCCTACGAGCAGTACTTC
TRBV6-2/TRBV6-3,.,.,TRBJ2-1,CASSHPSLGNNEQFF,TGTGCCAGCAGTCACCCTAGCTTAGGAAACAATGAGCAGTTCTTC
TRBV18,.,.,TRBJ2-6,CASSPGASGANVLTF,TGTGCCAGCTCACCCGGAGCCTCTGGGGCCAACGTCCTGACTTTC
TRBV18,.,.,TRBJ1-1,CASSTTGSTEAFF,TGTGCCAGCTCAACGACGGGGTCCACTGAAGCTTTCTTT
TRBV6-4,TRBD2,few,TRBJ2-3,CASSDSSGRTDTQYF,TGTGCCAGCAGTGACTCAAGCGGGAGGACAGATACGCAGTATTTT
TRBV5-8,TRBD1,.,TRBJ2-5,CASSLGQQGLETQYF,TGTGCCAGCAGCTTGGGTCAACAGGGGTTAGAGACCCAGTACTTC